This T cell receptor (beta chain) was observed in a study of T cells in women clearing cervical HPV infection. The method was immunoSEQ multiplex PCR; TCRdb's version includes in-frame clones alone and lacks a portion of them. The ten most abundant clones cover approximately 3% of a sample with 29,000 or so clones. Note on this clone: The sequence runs out 3 residues before the end of the CDR3; the remainder is reconstructed from the germline J gene.

Germline loops: CDR1 SGHRS, CDR2 YFSETQ. Between the trimmed V and J ends, which lost 2 bases and 8 bases, there was a span of 17 bases. The CDR3 consists of 16 residues. The chain employs TRBV5-1 and TRBJ1-6; D perhaps matches TRBD1 (5 bases). The clonotype was recovered from a woman aged 18-70 years with a cervical HPV16 infection that either progressed to CIN3+ or cleared (not recorded which). Material: blood buffy coat. The CDR3 DNA, read in part, is TGCGCCAGCAGCTTTAGTTTGACCAGGGAGGATTCACCC. Translation: CASSFSLTREDSP. The whole CDR3 reads CASSFSLTREDSPLHF. Together with reference TRBV5-1 and TRBJ1-6, the CDR3 gives the full variable domain: KAGVTQTPRYLIKTRGQQVTLSCSPISGHRSVSWYQQTPGQGLQFLFEYFSETQRNKGNFPGRFSGRQFSNSRSEMNVSTLELGDSALYLCASSFSLTREDSPLHFGNGTRLTVT.